The 23 T cell receptor beta chains listed next were all sequenced from one sample in a study of T cells in Graves' hyperthyroidism and ophthalmopathy. RNA transcripts gave rise to amplified TCR beta CDR3 regions. A first-round RT-PCR of the TCR CDR3 used the HTBI primer set. MiXCR was run by TCRdb on the multiplex PCR reads, yielding one entry per CDR3 protein. The data show about 520,000 distinct CDR3 sequences, around a quarter seen once. The specimen sequenced was blood. These receptors all stem from a woman aged 25 to 39 with Graves' ophthalmopathy.

Details on this clonotype: Since a much larger clone is just one base distant, this may be a read error. The chain employs TRBV9 and TRBJ1-1; D remains unclear. The CDR3 extends over 14 amino acids. Germline V gives CDR1 SGDLS, CDR2 YYNGEE. The CDR3 nucleotides read TGTGCCAGCAACGGAGGTCAGGTGGGCACTGAAGCTTGCTTT. This codes for CASNGGQVGTEACF.

This clonotype was counted ten times or more. A much larger clone is a single base away; this may be a read error. The chain carries TRBV5-1 and TRBJ1-1, with D possibly being TRBD1 (6 bases). This CDR3 comprises 13 residues. Germline loops: CDR1 SGHRS, CDR2 YFSETQ. This chain's CDR3 is CASSLTGSTEAFF. CDR3 coding DNA: TGTGCCAGCAGTTTAACAGGGAGCACTGAAGCTTTCTTT.

This clonotype was picked up many times. The chain has TRBV29-1 and TRBJ2-5; D is undetermined. The CDR3 sequence is 14 residues long. The V end lost 3 bases, the J end lost 3 bases, and 14 bases lay between the germline ends. CDR1 and CDR2 from the germline V gene are SQVTM and ANQGSEA. CDR3 protein: CSVDAGPGKETQYF. The DNA for the CDR3 is TGCAGCGTTGACGCCGGTCCCGGAAAAGAGACCCAGTACTTC.

At least ten counts were recorded for this clonotype. DNA for the CDR3: TGTGCCAGCAGTTATCGAGGGGGCGAAACCGGGGAGCTGTTTTTT. It codes for CASSYRGGETGELFF. This rearrangement joins TRBV6-2 or TRBV6-3 to TRBJ2-2, with 7 bases that match TRBD1. Germline CDR1 MNHEY, CDR2 SVGEGT. The CDR3 extends over 15 amino acids. Trimming removed 3 bases from V and 5 bases from J; junction bases left unmatched: 6.

This clonotype was recorded many times. This chain uses TRBV19 with TRBJ2-5; 10 positions match TRBD1. J lost 3 bases, V lost 4 bases, and 5 bases had no gene match. From germline, CDR1 is LNHDA and CDR2 SQIVND (reference sequence). The CDR3 has 15 residues. The CDR3 reads CASSSPGQGEETQYF. CDR3 DNA: TGTGCCAGTAGTAGCCCTGGACAGGGGGAAGAGACCCAGTACTTC.

This clonotype was seen repeatedly, ten times or more. This CDR3 reads CASSSITGELFF. In DNA form, the CDR3 reads TGTGCCAGCAGCTCCATCACCGGGGAGCTGTTTTTT. J is TRBJ2-2 and V is TRBV11-2; no reliable D call. V lost 4 bases and J lost 4, with 4 bases in between. This CDR3 has 12 residues. Germline CDR1 and CDR2: SGHAT and FQNNGV. Filled out from reference TRBV11-2 and TRBJ2-2, the complete variable domain reads EAGVAQSPRYKIIEKRQSVAFWCNPISGHATLYWYQQILGQGPKLLIQFQNNGVVDDSQLPKDRFSAERLKGVDSTLKIQPAKLEDSAVYLCASSSITGELFFGEGSRLTVL.

This clonotype was counted only a few times. The chain employs TRBV28 and TRBJ1-5; possibly TRBD1 for D (6 bases). Trimming took 2 bases from V and 5 from J, leaving 13 bases between them. This CDR3 has 15 residues. Germline-derived CDR1 and CDR2 are MDHEN and SYDVKM. The CDR3 loop reads CASSLDTPGDQPQHF. The CDR3 DNA reads TGTGCCAGCAGTTTAGACACACCAGGGGATCAGCCCCAGCATTTT.

The chain joins TRBV27 to TRBJ2-5; 7 bases are a match to TRBD1. V shed 3 bases and J 4 bases; nucleotides not matched to a gene: 20. CDR1 is MNHEY and CDR2 is SMNVEV in the germline V gene (reference sequence). The CDR3 extends over 19 amino acids. The CDR3 DNA reads TGTGCCAGCAGTTTTCTGGATACCTGGGGTCAGGGGGTGCCAGAGACCCAGTACTTC. As protein: CASSFLDTWGQGVPETQYF.

The gene calls are TRBV19 and TRBJ1-5, with no clear D. The V gene lost 7 bases and the J gene lost 3 bases, with 13 bases spanning the gap. The CDR3 is made up of 14 amino acids. Germline loops: CDR1 LNHDA, CDR2 SQIVND (reference sequence). The CDR3 sequence: CASMGRGSNQPQHF. CDR3 nucleotide sequence: TGTGCCAGTATGGGTCGGGGTTCCAATCAGCCCCAGCATTTT.

This clonotype was seen a handful of times. A much larger clone lies one base from this, so it may be a read error. The chain carries TRBV19 and TRBJ1-1, with D maybe TRBD1 (5 bases). This CDR3 region has 13 residues. CDR1 LNHDA and CDR2 SQIVND come from the germline V gene (reference sequence). CDR3 nucleotide sequence: TGTGCCAGTAGTAATTACAGGAACACTGAAGCTTGCTTT. It yields the protein CASSNYRNTEACF.

Worth noting for this clonotype: A much more abundant neighbour one base away suggests this may be a read error. This chain links TRBV7-9 with TRBJ2-5, with D possibly matching TRBD2 (7 bases). In germline, CDR1 is SEHNR, CDR2 FQNEAQ (reference sequence). This CDR3 has 16 amino acids. Here the CDR3 DNA reads TGTGCCAGCAGCCCGAGATGGGGGGGGCCGGGAGAGACCAAGTACTTC. The encoded protein is CASSPRWGGPGETKYF.

The rearrangement links TRBV3-1 to TRBJ2-5, with TRBD1 matching over 8 bases. Unmatched junction bases numbered 5, after V lost 4 bases and J lost 1 base. Germline V gives CDR1 LGHDT, CDR2 YNNKEL (reference sequence). This CDR3 region has 15 residues. The CDR3 coding sequence is TGTGCCAGCAGCCTGACAGGGGTGGTCCAAGAGACCCAGTACTTC. Encoded protein: CASSLTGVVQETQYF.

This clonotype was observed many times. This chain links TRBV28 with TRBJ1-5; D gene uncertain. Germline values: CDR1 MDHEN, CDR2 SYDVKM. With 5 bases removed from V and 11 bases from J, the gap between germline ends came to 19 bases. There are 14 residues in the CDR3. The CDR3 nucleotides are TGTGCCAGCAGTATCTCAAGGGAGGGTAGGACCCAGCATTTT. This codes for CASSISREGRTQHF.

This clonotype was counted at least ten times. The chain has TRBV7-2 and TRBJ2-5; D unclear. The germline V gene has CDR1 SGHTA and CDR2 FQGNSA. This CDR3 has 15 residues. The V end lost 1 base, the J end lost 2 bases, and 11 bases lay between the germline ends. CDR3 in amino acids: CASSLVSQNQETQYF. The DNA for the CDR3 is TGTGCCAGCAGCTTAGTCTCGCAGAATCAAGAGACCCAGTACTTC.

V gene TRBV24-1 combines with J gene TRBJ2-3, with 10 bases fitting TRBD1. Germline CDR1 KGHDR, CDR2 SFDVKD. V was pared by 10 bases and J by 4 bases, with 7 bases of the junction left unmatched. There are 14 residues in the CDR3. In DNA form, the CDR3 reads TGTGCCACACAGGACAGGGGGAAGGCAGATACGCAGTATTTT. Its protein is CATQDRGKADTQYF.

This chain uses TRBV28 with TRBJ2-7; 9 positions match TRBD1. The germline gives CDR1 MDHEN, CDR2 SYDVKM. With V trimmed by 6 bases and J by 7 bases, 7 bases remained unmatched. This CDR3 has 13 residues. This CDR3 reads CASSVPDRGEQYF. The CDR3 coding sequence is TGTGCCAGCAGCGTCCCCGACAGGGGGGAGCAGTACTTC.

V and J are TRBV12-3 or TRBV12-4 and TRBJ1-1; TRBD1 is a possible D gene (5 bases). The V and J ends lost 10 bases and 0 bases respectively, with 21 bases between them. The CDR3 spans 16 residues. CDR3 DNA sequence: TGTGCCACCGGGGTTTTGGAGGGGAACTTGAACACTGAAGCTTTCTTT. It encodes CATGVLEGNLNTEAFF.

This clonotype appeared many times. The V and J genes are TRBV12-3 or TRBV12-4 and TRBJ1-5, with 7 nucleotides matching TRBD1. V was pared by 7 bases and J by 0 bases, with 15 bases of the junction left unmatched. This CDR3 comprises 18 residues. CDR3 DNA sequence: TGTGCCAGCACTCACTCCGGGACAGCAACTCATAGCAATCAGCCCCAGCATTTT. This encodes CASTHSGTATHSNQPQHF.

This clonotype showed up just a few times. The genes are TRBV28 and TRBJ2-7, with D unclear. Germline V gene lookup returns CDR1 MDHEN and CDR2 SYDVKM. The CDR3 runs to 12 residues. Trimming shortened V by 3 bases and J by 1 base, and 4 bases separated the two germline ends. The CDR3 bases are TGTGCCAGCAGTTTTTGGTCCTACGAGCAGTACTTC. Its translation is CASSFWSYEQYF.

The chain links TRBV12-3 or TRBV12-4 to TRBJ2-7; the D gene could be TRBD1 or TRBD2 (6 bases each). Trimming removed 1 base at V and 3 bases at J, with 13 bases between. The CDR3 is made up of 15 amino acids. In DNA, the CDR3 is TGTGCCAGCAGTTTAGAGGGCGGAGGGGGCTACGAGCAGTACTTC. Translated, it gives CASSLEGGGGYEQYF.

In this sample, this clonotype turned up a few times. The chain combines TRBV6-2 or TRBV6-3 with TRBJ2-7, with 16 bases matching TRBD2. Germline lookup yields CDR1 MNHEY and CDR2 SVGEGT. This CDR3 has 16 amino acids. Trimming cost V 7 bases and J 2 bases; bases outside gene matches: 5. The CDR3 DNA sequence: TGTGCCAGCAACCTAGGGACTAGCGGGAGGGCCTACGAGCAGTACTTC. It specifies CASNLGTSGRAYEQYF.

With respect to this clonotype: The junction departs from germline at one end; a sequencing error may be responsible. The chain couples TRBV2 to TRBJ1-5; D gene unclear. Germline V gene data show CDR1 as SNHLY and CDR2 as FYNNEI. This CDR3 has 12 amino acids. The CDR3: CASTYSNQPLHF. The CDR3 DNA follows: TGTGCCAGCACATATAGCAATCAGCCCCTGCATTTT.

This clonotype was detected many times. The chain employs TRBV6-4 and TRBJ1-2; D remains ambiguous. The germline V gene has CDR1 MRHNA and CDR2 SNTAGT. The CDR3 consists of 13 residues. Trimming cost V 4 bases and J 4 bases, with 10 bases left between them. CDR3 region: CASSVPRSYGYTF. The CDR3 bases are TGTGCCAGCAGTGTCCCCAGGTCCTATGGCTACACCTTC.